The 13 T cell receptor beta chains given below trace back to one sample, sequenced in a study of blood T cell repertoires in COVID-19. Clones were sequenced by immunoSEQ multiplex PCR, and TCRdb holds only the in-frame ones, with some missing. The table shows some 290,000 clones, with about 90% occurring only once. The sequencing sample was made of peripheral blood. These receptor sequences come from a woman aged 45 to 65 who had recovered from COVID-19.

The rearrangement links TRBV28 to TRBJ2-5, with 7 nucleotides matching TRBD2. V gave up 9 bases and J gave up 5 bases; unmatched junction bases: 12. Germline V gene sequence: CDR1 MDHEN, CDR2 SYDVKM. This CDR3 is built from 14 residues. The CDR3: CASSLGGVVETQYF. CDR3 coding DNA: TGTGCCAGTTCCCTTGGGGGGGTAGTGGAGACCCAGTACTTC.

This chain uses TRBV5-1 with TRBJ2-1; 13 bases map to TRBD2. Unmatched junction bases numbered 6, after V lost 6 bases and J lost 6 bases. CDR3 length equals 15 residues. CDR1 SGHRS and CDR2 YFSETQ come from the germline V gene. The CDR3 loop reads CASTLTSGGSNEQFF. Here the CDR3 DNA reads TGCGCCAGCACCCTGACTAGCGGGGGGTCCAATGAGCAGTTCTTC.

The V call is TRBV13, the J call TRBJ2-7, with 9 bases lining up with TRBD1. Germline lookup yields CDR1 PRHDT and CDR2 FYEKMQ (reference sequence). The CDR3 loop spans 16 amino acids. V trimming: 5 bases; J trimming: 0 bases; junction bases outside the gene matches: 8. The CDR3: CASSRARQGDSYEQYF. CDR3 DNA sequence: TGTGCCAGCAGCCGGGCAAGACAGGGGGACTCCTACGAGCAGTACTTC.

J is TRBJ2-4 and V is TRBV15; tentatively, D is TRBD2 (5 bases). Germline-derived CDR1 and CDR2 are LNHNV and YYDKDF (reference sequence). V was cut by 0 bases and J by 8 bases, with 14 bases left in between. The CDR3 extends over 15 amino acids. DNA of the CDR3: TGTGCCACCAGCAGAGATCCGAGGCTCGGGGACATTCAGTACTTC. Protein sequence: CATSRDPRLGDIQYF.

V and J are TRBV28 and TRBJ1-3; TRBD1 agrees at 7 bases. The ends lost 6 bases at V and 1 base at J; junction bases unmatched: 6. This CDR3 region has 15 residues. CDR1 is MDHEN, CDR2 SYDVKM, per germline. The CDR3 DNA is TGTGCCAGCAGACCGGGACAGCCTTCTGGAAACACCATATATTTT. Translating gives CASRPGQPSGNTIYF.

V usage is TRBV5-5 and J usage is TRBJ2-1; 9 nucleotides agree with TRBD1. The CDR3 is 16 residues long. The germline V gene encodes CDR1 SGHKS and CDR2 YYEKEE (reference sequence). V shed 0 bases and J 4 bases; nucleotides not matched to a gene: 5. CDR3 sequence (DNA): TGTGCCAGCAGCTTGGCCGGGACAGGGCAATACAATGAGCAGTTCTTC. This gives the protein CASSLAGTGQYNEQFF.

The chain carries TRBV30 and TRBJ1-2; 7 bases match TRBD1. The trim removed 3 bases at V and 2 bases at J, leaving 9 bases unmatched. The CDR3 is 15 amino acids. CDR1 is GTSNPN and CDR2 is SVGIG in the germline V gene (reference sequence). The CDR3 bases are TGTGCCTGGAGGTACCCGGACAGGCCGAACTATGGCTACACCTTC. Its translation is CAWRYPDRPNYGYTF.

V gene TRBV18 combines with J gene TRBJ2-7, with D perhaps TRBD1 (6 bases). The CDR3 totals 13 residues. The V gene lost 6 bases and the J gene lost 0 bases, with 9 bases spanning the gap. Germline CDR1 is KGHSH and CDR2 is LQKENI. The CDR3 coding sequence is TGTGCCAGCTCCCGACAGGTCTCCTACGAGCAGTACTTC. Translated: CASSRQVSYEQYF.

This chain joins TRBV5-1 and TRBJ1-5; weak D call: TRBD1 (5 bases). Germline V gene data show CDR1 as SGHRS and CDR2 as YFSETQ. V was trimmed by 3 bases and J by 2 bases, leaving 15 bases between them. The CDR3 extends over 16 amino acids. As DNA, the CDR3 is TGCGCCAGCAGCTCGGGACTTCCGGGGCGCAATCAGCCCCAGCATTTT. This sequence encodes CASSSGLPGRNQPQHF.

The chain has TRBV27 and TRBJ1-1; the match to TRBD1 covers 7 bases. V gave up 4 bases and J gave up 0 bases; unmatched junction bases: 5. There are 15 residues in the CDR3. Germline V lookup: CDR1 MNHEY, CDR2 SMNVEV (reference sequence). The CDR3 DNA follows: TGTGCCAGCAGTTCTCTTACAGGGGTGAACACTGAAGCTTTCTTT. It specifies CASSSLTGVNTEAFF.

V is TRBV4-2 and J is TRBJ1-3; TRBD1 aligns across 7 bases. Per germline, CDR1 LGHNA and CDR2 YNFKEQ. This CDR3 has 16 amino acids. V lost 4 bases to trimming and J lost 0 bases; unmatched junction nucleotides: 6. DNA of the CDR3: TGTGCCAGCAGCCTTGACAGGGCCCTCTCTGGAAACACCATATATTTT. This gives the protein CASSLDRALSGNTIYF.

The V call is TRBV3-1 (or the pseudogene TRBV3-2), the J call TRBJ1-2, with 7 bases lining up with TRBD1. The CDR3 runs to 14 residues. J gave up 3 bases and V 3 bases, and 4 bases lay outside the gene matches. CDR1 and CDR2 from the germline V gene are LGHDT and YNNKEL (reference sequence). The CDR3 spells CASSHGRGDYGYTF. The CDR3 nucleotides read TGTGCCAGCAGCCACGGCAGGGGGGACTATGGCTACACCTTC.

This sequence joins TRBV5-1 and TRBJ2-7, with 11 positions matching TRBD2. Germline V lookup: CDR1 SGHRS, CDR2 YFSETQ. Trimming took 1 base from V and 1 from J; bases not matched to a gene: 1. The CDR3 length is 15 residues. DNA of the CDR3: TGCGCCAGCAGCTTGACTAGCGGGAGTTCCTACGAGCAGTACTTC. Translated, it gives CASSLTSGSSYEQYF.